Shown below are 24 T cell receptor beta chains from a single sample sequenced in a study of blood T cell repertoires in COVID-19 (dated by TCRdb to 2019 to 2021). Library preparation used the immunoSEQ multiplex PCR assay. The source is immuneACCESS, and TCRdb retained only in-frame sequences with V and J called. Part of the clones is not carried over; for the studies checked, unresolved V genes explain less than half of this, and the remainder is unexplained. This sample gives around 250,000 clones in total; over 80% of them show up just once. The top ten constitute approximately 1.2% of the sample. The specimen was PBMCs or T cells enriched from blood (not recorded which). The receptors here all came from a human donor in a cohort exposed to, infected with or recovered from COVID-19 (not recorded which). The donor label of this sample is uncertain.

The CDR3 loop is CASSEATANYGYTF. CDR3 sequence (DNA): TGTGCCAGCAGTGAAGCTACGGCTAACTATGGCTACACCTTC. The chain carries TRBV2 and TRBJ1-2; no reliable D call. Germline CDR1 SNHLY, CDR2 FYNNEI. V shed 0 bases and J shed 0 bases, with 5 bases lying between them. This CDR3 is 14 amino acids long.

The rearrangement joins TRBV30 to TRBJ1-1; 9 bases are shared with TRBD1. Germline CDR1 is GTSNPN and CDR2 is SVGIG (reference sequence). The CDR3 totals 12 residues. V shed 2 bases and J 9 bases; nucleotides not matched to a gene: 4. Here the CDR3 reads CAWSPDRGKAFF. CDR3 coding DNA: TGTGCCTGGAGTCCTGACAGGGGGAAAGCTTTCTTT.

V usage is TRBV30 and J usage is TRBJ1-5; D is possibly TRBD1 (5 bases). The CDR3 extends over 15 amino acids. V was shortened by 0 bases and J by 4 bases, with 13 bases between the two germline ends. Germline V gives CDR1 GTSNPN, CDR2 SVGIG (reference sequence). The CDR3 DNA sequence: TGTGCCTGGAGTGTGGGGGGGGTTCAAAATCAGCCCCAGCATTTT. This codes for CAWSVGGVQNQPQHF. Variable domain in full (rest from reference TRBV30 and TRBJ1-5): SQTIHQWPATLVQPVGSPLSLECTVEGTSNPNLYWYRQAAGRGLQLLFYSVGIGQISSEVPQNLSASRPQDRQFILSSKKLLLSDSGFYLCAWSVGGVQNQPQHFGDGTRLSIL.

The CDR3 loop is CASSFGQYTDTQYF. The CDR3 nucleotides read TGTGCCAGCAGCTTTGGACAGTACACAGATACGCAGTATTTT. This chain connects TRBV7-9 to TRBJ2-3; perhaps TRBD1 as D (6 bases). This CDR3 region has 14 residues. Germline V gene sequence: CDR1 SEHNR, CDR2 FQNEAQ (reference sequence). V gave up 3 bases and J gave up 2 bases, with 9 bases separating them.

The chain carries TRBV11-2 and TRBJ2-7, with D possibly being TRBD2 (7 bases). The germline CDR1 and CDR2 sequences are SGHAT and FQNNGV. The CDR3 extends over 12 amino acids. V lost 4 bases and J 12 bases, leaving 16 bases between the germline ends. For the CDR3, the DNA is TGTGCCAGCAGCTCCCTGGCGGGGGCTCCGTACTTC. Translating it yields CASSSLAGAPYF.

This chain joins TRBV20-1 and TRBJ1-1, with 9 bases lining up with TRBD1. The CDR3 is 17 residues long. V lost 3 bases, J lost 0 bases, and 11 bases stayed unmatched. CDR1 and CDR2 (germline): DFQATT, SNEGSKA (reference sequence). In DNA form, the CDR3 reads TGCAGTGCTAGTAAGTGGGGACAGGGAGCTATGAACACTGAAGCTTTCTTT. Its protein is CSASKWGQGAMNTEAFF.

This chain uses TRBV15 with TRBJ2-1; D unclear. CDR1 is LNHNV, CDR2 YYDKDF, per germline (reference sequence). V was pared by 0 bases and J by 10 bases, with 10 bases between. The CDR3 sequence is 13 residues long. The CDR3: CATSRDTTTEQFF. In DNA form, the CDR3 reads TGTGCCACCAGCAGAGATACCACAACCGAGCAGTTCTTC.

The rearrangement uses TRBV19 and TRBJ1-2; D is uncertain. CDR3 length: 14 residues. In germline, CDR1 is LNHDA, CDR2 SQIVND (reference sequence). V lost 5 bases, J lost 1 base, and 11 bases lay in between. The CDR3 bases are TGTGCCAGTAGTGCGGGCGCCAATAACTATGGCTACACCTTC. Translation gives CASSAGANNYGYTF. The whole variable domain, filled in from reference TRBV19 and TRBJ1-2, reads DGGITQSPKYLFRKEGQNVTLSCEQNLNHDAMYWYRQDPGQGLRLIYYSQIVNDFQKGDIAEGYSVSREKKESFPLTVTSAQKNPTAFYLCASSAGANNYGYTFGSGTRLTVV.

DNA of the CDR3: TGTGCCTGGTCCCGGGAGGACAGCCCTAACTATGGCTACACCTTC. It codes for CAWSREDSPNYGYTF. The chain recombines TRBV30 with TRBJ1-2; D possibly corresponds to TRBD1 (6 bases). This CDR3 comprises 15 residues. V was pared by 5 bases and J by 0 bases, with 16 bases between. Germline V gives CDR1 GTSNPN, CDR2 SVGIG (reference sequence).

The chain uses TRBV7-9 and TRBJ1-4, with 9 bases lining up with TRBD1. The germline V gene encodes CDR1 SEHNR and CDR2 FQNEAQ (reference sequence). There are 15 residues in the CDR3. Trimming cost V 1 base and J 5 bases; bases outside gene matches: 2. The CDR3 nucleotides read TGTGCCAGCAGCTTAGGCGGACAGGGGAATGAAAAACTGTTTTTT. Amino acids: CASSLGGQGNEKLFF.

A note on this clone: This same CDR3 is encoded by further DNA sequences in the sample. The rearrangement links TRBV3-1 (or the pseudogene TRBV3-2) to TRBJ2-7; D gene uncertain. V was clipped by 1 base and J by 0 bases, with 7 bases between them. This CDR3 contains 14 residues. The V gene's germline CDR1 is LGHDT and CDR2 YNNKEL (reference sequence). The CDR3 DNA sequence: TGTGCCAGCAGCCAAGGTACGGGCTCCTACGAGCAGTACTTC. Its translation is CASSQGTGSYEQYF.

This chain connects TRBV7-7 to TRBJ2-1; 11 bases map to TRBD2. V lost 6 bases to trimming and J lost 0 bases; unmatched junction nucleotides: 16. The CDR3 has 20 amino acids. Germline loops: CDR1 SSHAT, CDR2 FNYEAQ (reference sequence). The CDR3 region has the DNA TGTGCCAGCAGTCCAGGCCAGGTGGGACTAGCGGTTAGCTCCTACAATGAGCAGTTCTTC. Translated: CASSPGQVGLAVSSYNEQFF.

V and J are TRBV4-3 and TRBJ2-3; 9 bases agree with TRBD1. Germline assignment: CDR1 LGHNA and CDR2 YSLEER. The CDR3 has 16 amino acids. Trimming at V came to 1 base and at J to 5 bases, leaving 7 bases not matched to a gene. CDR3 region: CASSQGGQGLGDTQYF. The CDR3 nucleotides read TGCGCCAGCAGCCAAGGTGGACAGGGGTTAGGAGATACGCAGTATTTT.

This clone was recorded only once. The chain combines TRBV18 with TRBJ1-1, with 10 bases aligning to TRBD1. From germline, CDR1 is KGHSH and CDR2 LQKENI. V shed 3 bases, J shed 5 bases, and the junction held 6 bases outside the gene matches. There are 15 residues in the CDR3. CDR3 DNA: TGTGCCAGCTCACCTGACAGGGGGCCGGGAACTGAAGCTTTCTTT. Protein product: CASSPDRGPGTEAFF.

Only a few counts were recorded for this clone. CDR3 protein: CSTRTSTNEKLFF. CDR3 coding DNA: TGCAGCACGAGGACTTCAACTAATGAAAAACTGTTTTTT. This sequence joins TRBV29-1 and TRBJ1-4; D unresolved. The V and J ends lost 8 bases and 0 bases respectively, with 10 bases between them. CDR3 length: 13 amino acids. CDR1 and CDR2 (germline): SQVTM, ANQGSEA.

The chain has TRBV9 and TRBJ1-3, with 9 positions matching TRBD1. The trim removed 3 bases at V and 3 bases at J, leaving 7 bases unmatched. The germline V gene encodes CDR1 SGDLS and CDR2 YYNGEE. This CDR3 has 16 residues. CDR3 residues: CASSALQGAVGNTIYF. CDR3 DNA sequence: TGTGCCAGCAGCGCGCTACAGGGGGCGGTTGGAAACACCATATATTTT.

Comments on this clone: At the DNA level, this CDR3 is encoded by other sequences in the same sample as well. The chain uses TRBV9 and TRBJ2-3, with 7 nucleotides matching TRBD1. Germline V gene sequence: CDR1 SGDLS, CDR2 YYNGEE. V lost 0 bases and J lost 1; bases outside the gene matches: 2. The CDR3 spans 15 residues. Written as DNA, the CDR3 is TGTGCCAGCAGCGTAGGCCAGGGGGGCACAGATACGCAGTATTTT. Amino acids: CASSVGQGGTDTQYF.

The V and J genes are TRBV3-1 (or the pseudogene TRBV3-2) and TRBJ1-3; no clear D gene. The CDR3 spans 13 residues. Trimming pared 4 bases from V and 8 bases from J, leaving 12 bases between. Germline loops: CDR1 LGHDT, CDR2 YNNKEL (reference sequence). The CDR3 spells CASSPTLRDTIYF. As DNA, the CDR3 is TGTGCCAGCAGCCCTACTCTGAGGGACACCATATATTTT.

This clone was observed a few times. V and J are TRBV7-2 and TRBJ1-2; no definite D call. V lost 1 base to trimming and J lost 0 bases, with 6 bases between them. Looked up from germline, CDR1 is SGHTA and CDR2 is FQGNSA. CDR3 length: 14 amino acids. The DNA for the CDR3 is TGTGCCAGCAGCTTAGACGGTCCTAACTATGGCTACACCTTC. Its translation is CASSLDGPNYGYTF.

The chain couples TRBV6-5 to TRBJ2-7; tentative D call: TRBD1 (5 bases). The ends were cut back, 7 bases at V and 3 bases at J, with 13 bases in the middle. CDR1 and CDR2 from the germline V gene are MNHEY and SVGAGI. The CDR3 is 13 amino acids. The DNA for the CDR3 is TGTGCCAGCACCAGGACACCAAACTACGAGCAGTACTTC. Its translation: CASTRTPNYEQYF.

This clone was seen a single time. This rearrangement joins TRBV7-9 to TRBJ2-5; no clear D. V was shortened by 1 base and J by 6 bases, with 6 bases between the two germline ends. Germline lookup yields CDR1 SEHNR and CDR2 FQNEAQ (reference sequence). There are 12 residues in the CDR3. CDR3 bases: TGTGCCAGCAGCTTAGAACAAAAGACCCAGTACTTC. Amino acid sequence: CASSLEQKTQYF.

The chain recombines TRBV29-1 with TRBJ1-1; unclear D gene. The CDR3 has 12 amino acids. CDR1 and CDR2 from the germline V gene are SQVTM and ANQGSEA. Trimming shortened V by 7 bases and J by 1 base, and 10 bases separated the two germline ends. CDR3 DNA: TGCAGCGCTGTAGTATCGAACACTGAAGCTTTCTTT. Translation: CSAVVSNTEAFF.

The gene calls are TRBV19 and TRBJ2-2; 15 nucleotides line up with TRBD2. This CDR3 spans 19 amino acids. CDR1 and CDR2 from the germline V gene are LNHDA and SQIVND (reference sequence). After removal of 5 bases from V and 5 bases from J, the junction contained 12 bases not matched to a gene. Written as DNA, the CDR3 is TGTGCCAGTAGTGGCCCTCCTGGACTAGCGGGGGGGAAAACCGGGGAGCTGTTTTTT. Residues: CASSGPPGLAGGKTGELFF. Together with reference TRBV19 and TRBJ2-2, the CDR3 gives the full variable domain: DGGITQSPKYLFRKEGQNVTLSCEQNLNHDAMYWYRQDPGQGLRLIYYSQIVNDFQKGDIAEGYSVSREKKESFPLTVTSAQKNPTAFYLCASSGPPGLAGGKTGELFFGEGSRLTVL.

This chain links TRBV5-1 with TRBJ1-1; D unclear. The CDR3 sequence is 13 residues long. Deletions cut 0 bases from V and 3 bases from J, with 6 bases between. Germline CDR1 SGHRS, CDR2 YFSETQ. The CDR3 DNA is TGCGCCAGCAGCTTGGTGAGGGACACTGAAGCTTTCTTT. This encodes CASSLVRDTEAFF.